This TCR beta chain was sequenced for a study of cytomegalovirus exposure and HLA in healthy donors. Study outcomes and limitations: In vitro, a few CMV-associated chains proved specific for CMV antigens.

Comments on this clone: Its cognate antigen is unknown.

Separate from the roughly 710-subject first cohort, the approximately 120-subject validation cohort was the one that the donors belonged to. V lost 2 bases to trimming and J lost 3 bases, with 11 bases between them. The CDR3 length is 15 residues. Germline V gene data show CDR1 as MNHNS and CDR2 as SASEGT. Generated by immunoSEQ multiplex PCR, the TCRdb table keeps only in-frame clones and is missing some. This table has a few hundred thousand clones, roughly 90% appearing once. The sample was PBMCs. This chain links TRBV6-1 with TRBJ1-3, with unresolved D. This TCR derives from a woman between 18 and 29 years old in good health and CMV-seronegative. The chain's CDR3 is CASSEFRGGGNTIYF. CDR3 DNA: TGTGCCAGCAGTGAATTTCGGGGAGGTGGAAACACCATATATTTT.